A selection of T cell receptor beta chains follows, all from one sample in a study of blood T cell repertoires in COVID-19. Assay: immunoSEQ multiplex PCR; the TCRdb copy retains only in-frame clones and omits some. This sample yields about 83,000 clones, of which more than 75% are seen a single time; about 8.5% belongs to the top ten. The sequencing sample was made of peripheral blood. Receptors originate from a man aged 45-60 years with active COVID-19. The CDR3 runs from the conserved cysteine through the conserved F or W. Fields, in order: CDR3 length, J gene, D gene, V gene, clone size, CDR3 protein, CDR3 DNA. D genes are given only for firm matches. Some rows have no size entry. The others give once, few or many, or a class for an expanded clone.

>15|TRBJ2-3|TRBD2|TRBV4-1|NA
CASSLGAGATDTQYF
TGCGCCAGCAGCTTAGGGGCGGGAGCCACAGATACGCAGTATTTT
>13|TRBJ2-7|NA|TRBV7-2|NA
CASSLAQGIEQYF
TGTGCCAGCAGCTTAGCGCAGGGGATCGAGCAGTACTTC
>15|TRBJ2-1|TRBD1|TRBV6-5|NA
CASSYTTGVYNEQFF
TGTGCCAGCAGTTACACGACAGGGGTATACAATGAGCAGTTCTTC
>12|TRBJ2-7|NA|TRBV3-1/TRBV3-2|few
CASSQRGYEQYF
TGTGCCAGCAGCCAAAGAGGGTACGAGCAGTACTTC
>18|TRBJ1-5|TRBD1|TRBV28|NA
CASSIPGQGARGNQPQHF
TGTGCCAGCAGCATCCCGGGACAGGGGGCGCGGGGCAATCAGCCCCAGCATTTT
>13|TRBJ1-5|TRBD1|TRBV7-9|NA
CASSLGQGQPQHF
TGTGCCAGCAGCTTAGGACAGGGACAGCCCCAGCATTTT
>15|TRBJ1-1|TRBD1|TRBV28|NA
CASSSSGTGGFRAFF
TGTGCCAGCAGTTCCTCCGGGACAGGGGGCTTTCGAGCTTTCTTT
>13|TRBJ2-3|NA|TRBV28|NA
CASSFGGPGTQYF
TGTGCCAGCAGTTTCGGGGGGCCTGGTACGCAGTATTTT
>13|TRBJ2-7|TRBD1|TRBV2|once
CASSGTGGYEQYF
TGTGCCAGCAGTGGGACAGGGGGCTACGAGCAGTACTTC
>16|TRBJ1-6|NA|TRBV6-5|NA
CASSSPGGQGNSPLHF
TGTGCCAGCAGTTCCCCCGGGGGGCAGGGGAATTCACCCCTCCATTTT
>11|TRBJ2-1|NA|TRBV5-4|NA
CASSGTNEQFF
TGTGCCAGCAGCGGGACTAATGAGCAGTTCTTC
>16|TRBJ2-2|TRBD2|TRBV6-6|NA
CASSPEAGGITGELFF
TGTGCCAGCAGTCCCGAAGCGGGGGGTATCACCGGGGAGCTGTTTTTT
>13|TRBJ1-1|NA|TRBV5-1|NA
CASFLREDTEAFF
TGCGCCAGCTTCCTCCGGGAGGACACTGAAGCTTTCTTT
>13|TRBJ1-2|NA|TRBV5-4|once
CASSLGTADGYTF
TGTGCCAGCAGCTTGGGGACAGCCGATGGCTACACCTTC
>16|TRBJ1-4|NA|TRBV7-2|NA
CASSLMAVSTNEKLFF
TGTGCCAGCAGCTTAATGGCAGTATCAACTAATGAAAAACTGTTTTTT
>11|TRBJ2-7|NA|TRBV19|once
CASSIGYEQYF
TGTGCCAGTAGTATCGGCTACGAGCAGTACTTC
>14|TRBJ2-3|TRBD1|TRBV25-1|NA
CASRRDRSTDTQYF
TGTGCCAGCAGAAGGGACAGGAGCACAGATACGCAGTATTTT
>15|TRBJ2-2|NA|TRBV6-5|NA
CASIPSGGPTGELFF
TGTGCCAGCATCCCGTCAGGAGGTCCAACCGGGGAGCTGTTTTTT
>13|TRBJ2-1|NA|TRBV27|NA
CASSFGIGGEQFF
TGTGCCAGCAGTTTTGGCATCGGAGGTGAGCAGTTCTTC
>15|TRBJ2-2|TRBD1|TRBV11-2|few
CASSTQDRDTGELFF
TGTGCCAGCAGCACCCAGGACAGGGACACCGGGGAGCTGTTTTTT
>15|TRBJ2-1|NA|TRBV30|NA
CAWSVEGGFYNEQFF
TGTGCCTGGAGTGTAGAGGGCGGGTTTTACAATGAGCAGTTCTTC
>15|TRBJ2-7|TRBD1|TRBV7-2|once
CASSPRTGGTYEQYF
TGTGCCAGCAGCCCCCGGACAGGGGGCACGTACGAGCAGTACTTC
>15|TRBJ1-5|NA|TRBV27|NA
CASSFVEGSNQPQHF
TGTGCCAGCAGTTTTGTTGAGGGAAGCAATCAGCCCCAGCATTTT
>13|TRBJ2-1|TRBD2|TRBV28|NA
CASTRLAGGPKFF
TGTGCCAGCACCAGACTAGCGGGAGGGCCAAAGTTCTTC
>15|TRBJ2-3|TRBD1|TRBV7-8|NA
CASSQAGGITDTQYF
TGTGCCAGCAGCCAAGCAGGGGGCATTACAGATACGCAGTATTTT
>13|TRBJ2-3|NA|TRBV7-2|NA
CASSSSGLAEQYF
TGTGCCAGCAGCTCGTCCGGACTCGCCGAGCAGTATTTT
>18|TRBJ2-1|TRBD2|TRBV27|few
CASSFLGTSGGAVDEQFF
TGTGCCAGCAGTTTTTTGGGGACTAGCGGGGGGGCCGTAGATGAGCAGTTCTTC
>18|TRBJ2-2|TRBD1|TRBV27|NA
CASSLRGGYGGFTGELFF
TGTGCCAGCAGTCTTAGAGGGGGCTATGGCGGTTTCACCGGGGAGCTGTTTTTT
>13|TRBJ2-7|NA|TRBV5-1|few
CASSLGGTYEQYF
TGCGCCAGCAGCTTGGGCGGCACCTACGAGCAGTACTTC
>19|TRBJ2-7|NA|TRBV7-2|NA
CASSLSHLGQRVYSYEQYF
TGTGCCAGCAGCTTAAGCCACTTAGGCCAGCGGGTATACTCCTACGAGCAGTACTTC
>15|TRBJ1-2|NA|TRBV5-6|NA
CASSPSGAGAGGYTF
TGTGCCAGCAGCCCCTCAGGGGCAGGGGCAGGTGGCTACACCTTC
>12|TRBJ2-7|NA|TRBV9|NA
CASSAPTGEQYF
TGTGCCAGCAGCGCACCGACCGGGGAGCAGTACTTC
>14|TRBJ2-1|NA|TRBV10-3|NA
CATWTALQDNEQFF
TGTGCCACCTGGACTGCTCTACAAGACAATGAGCAGTTCTTC
>13|TRBJ2-7|NA|TRBV29-1|once
CSVAGTYADEQYF
TGCAGCGTTGCCGGGACATATGCGGACGAGCAGTACTTC
>16|TRBJ2-3|TRBD2|TRBV4-2|NA
CASSQERAGGPHTQYF
TGTGCCAGCAGCCAAGAAAGGGCGGGGGGGCCGCATACGCAGTATTTT
>13|TRBJ1-1|TRBD1|TRBV7-2|NA
CASRKTGGTEAFF
TGTGCCAGCAGAAAGACAGGGGGCACTGAAGCTTTCTTT
>15|TRBJ2-1|TRBD2|TRBV6-4|NA
CASSEGAGEGYEQFF
TGTGCCAGCAGTGAAGGAGCGGGAGAAGGCTATGAGCAGTTCTTC
>16|TRBJ1-2|NA|TRBV7-2|few
CASSLMSSSSIYGYTF
TGTGCCAGCAGCTTAATGAGTAGCAGTTCAATCTATGGCTACACCTTC
>17|TRBJ2-6|TRBD1|TRBV30|NA
CAWSAGDRTSGANVLTF
TGTGCCTGGAGTGCAGGGGACAGGACCTCTGGGGCCAACGTCCTGACTTTC
>15|TRBJ1-1|NA|TRBV30|NA
CAWSNKGGRGTEAFF
TGTGCCTGGAGTAATAAAGGGGGGAGGGGAACTGAAGCTTTCTTT
>15|TRBJ2-7|TRBD1|TRBV7-2|NA
CASSSTSGGFSEQYF
TGTGCCAGCAGCTCTACCTCAGGGGGCTTCTCCGAGCAGTACTTC
>14|TRBJ1-2|NA|TRBV6-5|NA
CASSRDFLNYGYTF
TGTGCCAGCAGCCGGGACTTCCTTAACTATGGCTACACCTTC
>14|TRBJ1-1|TRBD1|TRBV19|NA
CASRDRAGNTEAFF
TGTGCCAGTCGGGACAGGGCGGGGAACACTGAAGCTTTCTTT
>14|TRBJ1-1|NA|TRBV6-5|NA
CASSVTVTHTEAFF
TGTGCCAGCAGCGTAACAGTAACCCACACTGAAGCTTTCTTT
>16|TRBJ2-2|TRBD2|TRBV5-1|NA
CASSEALTSPAGELFF
TGCGCCAGCAGCGAGGCGCTGACTAGCCCGGCCGGGGAGCTGTTTTTT
>15|TRBJ1-5|TRBD1|TRBV9|NA
CASSVDTGANQPQHF
TGTGCCAGCAGCGTAGACACAGGGGCCAATCAGCCCCAGCATTTT
>15|TRBJ2-5|TRBD2|TRBV7-7|NA
CASSLSGRSQETQYF
TGTGCCAGCAGCTTAAGCGGGAGGTCCCAAGAGACCCAGTACTTC
>15|TRBJ2-1|TRBD1|TRBV7-2|NA
CASSLGGTGGNEQFF
TGTGCCAGCAGCCTCGGCGGGACAGGGGGCAATGAGCAGTTCTTC
>15|TRBJ1-6|TRBD1|TRBV4-3|NA
CASSQDGYRGSPLHF
TGCGCCAGCAGCCAAGATGGGTACAGGGGGTCACCCCTCCACTTT
>16|TRBJ1-5|TRBD1|TRBV18|few
CASSPRTGLSNQPQHF
TGTGCCAGCTCACCAAGGACAGGGTTGAGCAATCAGCCCCAGCATTTT
>15|TRBJ1-5|NA|TRBV28|NA
CASRKGKLSNQPQHF
TGTGCCAGCAGGAAGGGGAAGCTTAGCAATCAGCCCCAGCATTTT
>14|TRBJ1-1|NA|TRBV6-2/TRBV6-3|NA
CASSYLTGATEAFF
TGTGCCAGCAGTTACTTGACAGGAGCCACTGAAGCTTTCTTT
>13|TRBJ2-7|TRBD1|TRBV9|NA
CASSAQGAYEQYF
TGTGCCAGCAGCGCCCAGGGGGCCTACGAGCAGTACTTC
>14|TRBJ1-1|TRBD1|TRBV9|NA
CASSLRTGDSVAFF
TGTGCCAGCAGCTTAAGAACAGGGGATAGTGTAGCTTTCTTT